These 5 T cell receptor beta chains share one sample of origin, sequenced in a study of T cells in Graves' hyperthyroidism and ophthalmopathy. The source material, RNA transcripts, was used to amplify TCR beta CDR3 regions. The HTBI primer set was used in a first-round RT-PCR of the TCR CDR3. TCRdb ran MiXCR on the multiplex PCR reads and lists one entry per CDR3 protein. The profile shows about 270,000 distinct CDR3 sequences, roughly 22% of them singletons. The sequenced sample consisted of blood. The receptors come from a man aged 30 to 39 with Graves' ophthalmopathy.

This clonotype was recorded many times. The CDR3 loop is CASSLVTGGEQYF. In DNA, the CDR3 is TGCGCCAGCAGCTTGGTGACAGGCGGGGAGCAGTACTTC. The chain combines TRBV5-1 with TRBJ2-7, with D possibly being TRBD1 (6 bases). Germline values: CDR1 SGHRS, CDR2 YFSETQ. The CDR3 runs to 13 residues. Trimming took 0 bases from V and 7 from J, leaving 11 bases between them. The variable domain in full, with the rest retrieved from reference TRBV5-1 and TRBJ2-7, is KAGVTQTPRYLIKTRGQQVTLSCSPISGHRSVSWYQQTPGQGLQFLFEYFSETQRNKGNFPGRFSGRQFSNSRSEMNVSTLELGDSALYLCASSLVTGGEQYFGPGTRLTVT.

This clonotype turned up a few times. The CDR3 sequence: CASSEAPYSRAFF. DNA of the CDR3: TGTGCCAGCAGTGAAGCCCCTTATTCGAGAGCTTTCTTT. The chain combines TRBV2 with TRBJ1-1; no reliable D call. Germline CDR1 reads SNHLY; CDR2 reads FYNNEI. The germline V and J ends were trimmed by 0 bases and 10 bases, with 12 bases remaining between them. This CDR3 spans 13 amino acids.

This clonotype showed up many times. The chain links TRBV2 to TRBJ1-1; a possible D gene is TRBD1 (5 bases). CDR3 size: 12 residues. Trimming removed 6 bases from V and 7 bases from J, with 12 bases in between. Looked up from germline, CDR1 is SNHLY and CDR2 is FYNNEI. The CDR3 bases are TGTGCCAGCAGGACTCAGGGCATTGAAGCTTTCTTT. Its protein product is CASRTQGIEAFF.

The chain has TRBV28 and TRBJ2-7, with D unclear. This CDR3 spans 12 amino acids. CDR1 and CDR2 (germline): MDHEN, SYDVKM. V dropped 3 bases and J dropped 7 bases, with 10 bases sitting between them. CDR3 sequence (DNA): TGTGCCAGCAGTTTTTGGGCTGAAGAGCAGTACTTC. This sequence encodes CASSFWAEEQYF.

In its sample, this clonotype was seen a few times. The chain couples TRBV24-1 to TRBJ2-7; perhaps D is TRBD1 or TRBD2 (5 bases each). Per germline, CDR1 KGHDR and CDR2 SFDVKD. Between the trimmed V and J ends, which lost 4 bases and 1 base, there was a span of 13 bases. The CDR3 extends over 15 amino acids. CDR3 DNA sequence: TGTGCCACCAGTGACCACGGGGCGCGTTCCTACGAGCAGTACTTC. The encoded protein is CATSDHGARSYEQYF.